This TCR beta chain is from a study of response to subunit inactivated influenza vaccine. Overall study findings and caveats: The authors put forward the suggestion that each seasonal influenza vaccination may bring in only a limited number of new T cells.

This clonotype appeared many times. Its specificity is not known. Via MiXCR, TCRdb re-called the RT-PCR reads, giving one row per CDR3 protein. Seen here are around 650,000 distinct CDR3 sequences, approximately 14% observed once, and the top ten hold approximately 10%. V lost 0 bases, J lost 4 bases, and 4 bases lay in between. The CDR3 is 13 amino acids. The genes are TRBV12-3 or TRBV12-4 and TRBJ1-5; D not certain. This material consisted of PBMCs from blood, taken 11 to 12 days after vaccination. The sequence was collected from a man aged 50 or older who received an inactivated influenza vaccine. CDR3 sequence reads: CASSLARNQPQHF. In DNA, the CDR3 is TGTGCCAGCAGTTTAGCACGAAATCAGCCCCAGCATTTT.